This T cell receptor beta chain was found in a study of T cell repertoires in cytomegalovirus infection (dated by TCRdb to about 2019). With regard to the full study: The peptide stimulations were aimed at well-studied HLA-B-restricted epitopes as well as recently identified HLA-C-restricted CMV epitopes, whose presentation resists viral immunomodulation. Donor HLA type was relevant to the analysis, as public TCR beta signatures indicated carriage of CMV infection together with the matching HLA type. What the authors observed across the whole study: In both this cohort and an independent approximately 370-donor cohort, the cumulative frequency of public TCR beta family members distinguished carriers of CMV infection plus the relevant HLA type. The ex vivo response was dominated by HLA-C-restricted CMV-specific TCR beta clonotypes, which also provided the single most frequent clonotype in two of eight donors.

Based on the germline V gene, the CDR1 and CDR2 sequences are SGHVS and FQNEAQ. The CDR3 has 15 amino acids, counting the end cysteine and phenylalanine. The CDR3 DNA has 45 bases and is translated from base 1. The V and J ends are trimmed by 5 bases and 0 bases, leaving 13 bases between them. The treatment or condition tag for this specimen amounts to: in vitro stimulation with specific CMV peptide epitopes to enrich CMV-specific T cells. As concerns this clonotype: What this receptor recognizes is not known. Base qualities were left out, and no much larger clone turns up one base away.

This sample was sequenced with an Illumina HiSeq 1500. The public reads were reprocessed in TCRdb via fastp at Q25 and MiXCR, keeping in-frame beta chains. Every entry covers one CDR3 protein and lists the most common genes and DNA from its rows. This sample holds fewer than 200,000 distinct CDR3 sequences; approximately 21% were observed only once. Clones ranked in the top ten supply more than 25% of the sample. Source: CD8+ T cells from cultured PBMCs, taken from culture after CMV antigen stimulation. The sequence came from a human donor in good health (CMV status not recorded). Some clones in this sample may be carry-over from other donors' samples. The chain couples TRBV7-8 to TRBJ1-1; 5 matching bases give a weak D call of TRBD1. Here is the DNA: TGTGCCAGCAGCGCTCGGGACTTTCTGAACACTGAAGCTTTCTTT. Its product reads: CASSARDFLNTEAFF. The full variable domain, completed from the reference TRBV7-8 and TRBJ1-1 proteins outside the CDR3, reads GAGVSQSPRYKVAKRGQDVALRCDPISGHVSLFWYQQALGQGPEFLTYFQNEAQLDKSGLPSDRFFAERPEGSVSTLKIQRTQQEDSAVYLCASSARDFLNTEAFFGQGTRLTVV.